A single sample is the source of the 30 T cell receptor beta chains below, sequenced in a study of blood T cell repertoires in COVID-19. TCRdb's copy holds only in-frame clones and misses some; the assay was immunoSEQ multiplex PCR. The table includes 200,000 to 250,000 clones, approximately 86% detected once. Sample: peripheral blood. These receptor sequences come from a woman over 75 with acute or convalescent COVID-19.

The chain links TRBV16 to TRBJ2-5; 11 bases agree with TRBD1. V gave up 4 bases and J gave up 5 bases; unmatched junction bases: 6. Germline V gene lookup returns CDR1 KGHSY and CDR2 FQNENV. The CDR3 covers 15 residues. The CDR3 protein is CASSLRTGGAETQYF. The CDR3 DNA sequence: TGTGCCAGCAGCCTTCGGACAGGGGGCGCGGAGACCCAGTACTTC.

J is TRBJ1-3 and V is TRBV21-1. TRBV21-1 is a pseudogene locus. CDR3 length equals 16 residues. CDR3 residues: CASSKPLLSSGNTIYF. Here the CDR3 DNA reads TGTGCCAGCAGCAAACCACTACTAAGCTCTGGAAACACCATATATTTT.

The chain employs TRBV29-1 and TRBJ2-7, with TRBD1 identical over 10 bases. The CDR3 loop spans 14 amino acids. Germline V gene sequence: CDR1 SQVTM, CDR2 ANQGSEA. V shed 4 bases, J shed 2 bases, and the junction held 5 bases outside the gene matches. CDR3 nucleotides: TGCAGCGTTGGATCCGGGACAGGGGCCTACGAGCAGTACTTC. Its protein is CSVGSGTGAYEQYF.

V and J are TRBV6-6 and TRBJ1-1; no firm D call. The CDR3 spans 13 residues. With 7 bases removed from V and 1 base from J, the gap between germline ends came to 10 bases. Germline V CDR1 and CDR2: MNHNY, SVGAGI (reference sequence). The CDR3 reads CASIHGSNTEAFF. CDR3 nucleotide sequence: TGTGCCAGCATTCACGGGTCGAACACTGAAGCTTTCTTT.

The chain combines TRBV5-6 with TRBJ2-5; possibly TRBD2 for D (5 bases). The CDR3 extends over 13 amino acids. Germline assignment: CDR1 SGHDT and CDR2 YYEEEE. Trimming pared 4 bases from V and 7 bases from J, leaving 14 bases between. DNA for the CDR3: TGTGCCAGCAGCCCCGGACGGGAAGGGACCCAGTACTTC. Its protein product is CASSPGREGTQYF.

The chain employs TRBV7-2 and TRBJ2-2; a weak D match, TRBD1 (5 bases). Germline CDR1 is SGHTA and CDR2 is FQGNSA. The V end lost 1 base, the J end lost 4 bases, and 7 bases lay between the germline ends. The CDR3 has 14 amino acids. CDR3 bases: TGTGCCAGCAGCTTAGGGGGCAGCACCGGGGAGCTGTTTTTT. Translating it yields CASSLGGSTGELFF.

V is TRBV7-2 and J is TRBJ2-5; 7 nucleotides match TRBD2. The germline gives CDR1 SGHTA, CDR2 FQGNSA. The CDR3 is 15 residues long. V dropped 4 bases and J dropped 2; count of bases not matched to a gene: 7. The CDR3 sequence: CASSYQAGSQETQYF. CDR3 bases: TGTGCCAGCAGCTACCAAGCGGGGAGTCAAGAGACCCAGTACTTC.

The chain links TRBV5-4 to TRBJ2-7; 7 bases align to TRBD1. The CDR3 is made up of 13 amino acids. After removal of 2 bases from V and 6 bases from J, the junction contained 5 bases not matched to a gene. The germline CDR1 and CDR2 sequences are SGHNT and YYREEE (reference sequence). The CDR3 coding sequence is TGTGCCAGCAGCTTCGACAGGGTGGTCGAGCAGTACTTC. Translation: CASSFDRVVEQYF. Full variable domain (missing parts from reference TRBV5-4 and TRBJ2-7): ETGVTQSPTHLIKTRGQQVTLRCSSQSGHNTVSWYQQALGQGPQFIFQYYREEENGRGNFPPRFSGLQFPNYSSELNVNALELDDSALYLCASSFDRVVEQYFGPGTRLTVT.

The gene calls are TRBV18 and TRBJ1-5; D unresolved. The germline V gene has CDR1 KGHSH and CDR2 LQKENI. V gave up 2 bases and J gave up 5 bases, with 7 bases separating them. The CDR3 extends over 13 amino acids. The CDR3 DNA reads TGTGCCAGCTCACCAGGGAGGGATCAGCCCCAGCATTTT. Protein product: CASSPGRDQPQHF.

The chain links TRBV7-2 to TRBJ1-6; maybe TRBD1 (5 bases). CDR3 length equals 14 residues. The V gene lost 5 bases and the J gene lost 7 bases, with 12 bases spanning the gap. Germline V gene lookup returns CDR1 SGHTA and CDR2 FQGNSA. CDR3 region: CASSLRQSNSPLHF. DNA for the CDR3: TGTGCCAGCAGCCTTCGACAGTCCAATTCACCCCTCCACTTT.

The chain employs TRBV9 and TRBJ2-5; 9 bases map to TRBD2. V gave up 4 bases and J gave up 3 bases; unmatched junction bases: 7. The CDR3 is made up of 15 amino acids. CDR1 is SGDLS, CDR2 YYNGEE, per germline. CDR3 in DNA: TGTGCCAGCAGCTCTCCCGGGACTAGCAAAGAGACCCAGTACTTC. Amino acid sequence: CASSSPGTSKETQYF.

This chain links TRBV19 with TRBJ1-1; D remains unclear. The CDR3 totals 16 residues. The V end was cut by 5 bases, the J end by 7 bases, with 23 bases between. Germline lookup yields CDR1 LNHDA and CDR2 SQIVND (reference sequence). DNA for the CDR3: TGTGCCAGTAGTCAATCCGGCAGGCCGAACCCGATTGAAGCTTTCTTT. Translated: CASSQSGRPNPIEAFF.

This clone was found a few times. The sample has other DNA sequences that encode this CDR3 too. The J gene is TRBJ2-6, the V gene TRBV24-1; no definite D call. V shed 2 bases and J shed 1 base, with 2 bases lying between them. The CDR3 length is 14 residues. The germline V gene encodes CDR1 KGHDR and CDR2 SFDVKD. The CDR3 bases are TGTGCCACCAGTGATTCGTCTGGGGCCAACGTCCTGACTTTC. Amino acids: CATSDSSGANVLTF.

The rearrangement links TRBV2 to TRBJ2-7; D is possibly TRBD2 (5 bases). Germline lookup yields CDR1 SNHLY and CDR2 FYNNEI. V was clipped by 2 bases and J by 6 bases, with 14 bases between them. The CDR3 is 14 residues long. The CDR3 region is CASSERPAEGEQYF. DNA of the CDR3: TGTGCCAGCAGTGAACGTCCAGCCGAGGGCGAGCAGTACTTC.

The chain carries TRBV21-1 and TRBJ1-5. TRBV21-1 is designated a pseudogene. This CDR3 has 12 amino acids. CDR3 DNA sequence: TGTGCCAGCAGTCGGGTAAACCAGCCCCAGCATTTT. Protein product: CASSRVNQPQHF.

CDR3 region: CASSFTSGQETQYF. The CDR3, as DNA: TGTGCCAGCAGCTTTACTAGCGGCCAAGAGACCCAGTACTTC. The genes are TRBV7-2 and TRBJ2-5; 8 bases are a match to TRBD2. After removal of 3 bases from V and 1 base from J, the junction contained 1 base not matched to a gene. This CDR3 region has 14 residues. The germline V gene has CDR1 SGHTA and CDR2 FQGNSA.

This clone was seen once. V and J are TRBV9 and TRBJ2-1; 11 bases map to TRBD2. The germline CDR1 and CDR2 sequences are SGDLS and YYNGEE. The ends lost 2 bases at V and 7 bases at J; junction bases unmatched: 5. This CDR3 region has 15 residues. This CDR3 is CASSVSGGALNEQFF. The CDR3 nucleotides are TGTGCCAGCAGCGTTAGCGGGGGGGCCTTGAATGAGCAGTTCTTC.

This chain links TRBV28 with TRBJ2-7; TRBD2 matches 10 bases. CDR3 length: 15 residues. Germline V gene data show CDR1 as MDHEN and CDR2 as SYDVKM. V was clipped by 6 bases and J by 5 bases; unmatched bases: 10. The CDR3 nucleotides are TGTGCCAGCAGGAGTCCGAGCGGGGGGGTTCACGAGCAGTACTTC. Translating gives CASRSPSGGVHEQYF.

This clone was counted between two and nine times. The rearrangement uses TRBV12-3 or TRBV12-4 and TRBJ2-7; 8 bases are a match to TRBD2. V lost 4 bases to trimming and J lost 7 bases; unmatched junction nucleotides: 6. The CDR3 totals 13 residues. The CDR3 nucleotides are TGTGCCAGCAGTTCCGGGACTAGGTTGGAGCAGTACTTC. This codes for CASSSGTRLEQYF.

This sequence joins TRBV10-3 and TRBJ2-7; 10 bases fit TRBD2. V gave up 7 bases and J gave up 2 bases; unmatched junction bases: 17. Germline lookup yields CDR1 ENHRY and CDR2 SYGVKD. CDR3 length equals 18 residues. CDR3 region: CAINPGLAGDSRPYEQYF. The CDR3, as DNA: TGTGCCATCAACCCGGGGCTAGCGGGGGATTCACGACCCTACGAGCAGTACTTC.

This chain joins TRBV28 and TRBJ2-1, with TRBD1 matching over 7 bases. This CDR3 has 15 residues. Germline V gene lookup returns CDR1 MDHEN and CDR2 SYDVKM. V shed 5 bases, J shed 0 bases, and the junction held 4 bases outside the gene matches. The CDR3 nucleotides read TGTGCCAGCAGTCGGACAGGCAGCTCCTACAATGAGCAGTTCTTC. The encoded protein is CASSRTGSSYNEQFF. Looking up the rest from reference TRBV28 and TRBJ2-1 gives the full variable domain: DVKVTQSSRYLVKRTGEKVFLECVQDMDHENMFWYRQDPGLGLRLIYFSYDVKMKEKGDIPEGYSVSREKKERFSLILESASTNQTSMYLCASSRTGSSYNEQFFGPGTRLTVL.

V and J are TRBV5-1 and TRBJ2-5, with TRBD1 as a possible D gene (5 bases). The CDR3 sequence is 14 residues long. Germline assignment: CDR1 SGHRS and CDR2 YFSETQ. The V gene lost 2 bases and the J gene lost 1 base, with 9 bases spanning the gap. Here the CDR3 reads CASSFTGAQETQYF. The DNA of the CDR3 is TGCGCCAGCAGCTTCACTGGGGCCCAAGAGACCCAGTACTTC.

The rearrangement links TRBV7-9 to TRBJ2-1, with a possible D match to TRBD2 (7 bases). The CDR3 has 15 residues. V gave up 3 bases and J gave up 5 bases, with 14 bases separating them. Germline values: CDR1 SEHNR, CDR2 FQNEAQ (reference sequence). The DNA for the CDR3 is TGTGCCAGCAGCTTTGGGGGGGCAATCAACAATGAGCAGTTCTTC. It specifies CASSFGGAINNEQFF.

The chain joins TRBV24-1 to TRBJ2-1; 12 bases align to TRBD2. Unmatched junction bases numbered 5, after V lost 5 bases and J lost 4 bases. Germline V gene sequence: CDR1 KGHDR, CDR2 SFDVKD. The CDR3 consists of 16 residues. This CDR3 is CATSASGGAQYNEQFF. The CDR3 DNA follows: TGTGCCACCAGTGCTAGCGGGGGGGCGCAATACAATGAGCAGTTCTTC.

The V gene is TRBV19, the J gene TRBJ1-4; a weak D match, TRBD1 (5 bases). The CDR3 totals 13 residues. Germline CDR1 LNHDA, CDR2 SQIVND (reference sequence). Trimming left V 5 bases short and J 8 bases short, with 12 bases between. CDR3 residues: CASSQGHWEKLFF. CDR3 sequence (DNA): TGTGCCAGTAGTCAAGGACATTGGGAAAAACTGTTTTTT. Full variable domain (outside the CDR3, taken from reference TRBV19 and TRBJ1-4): DGGITQSPKYLFRKEGQNVTLSCEQNLNHDAMYWYRQDPGQGLRLIYYSQIVNDFQKGDIAEGYSVSREKKESFPLTVTSAQKNPTAFYLCASSQGHWEKLFFGSGTQLSVL.

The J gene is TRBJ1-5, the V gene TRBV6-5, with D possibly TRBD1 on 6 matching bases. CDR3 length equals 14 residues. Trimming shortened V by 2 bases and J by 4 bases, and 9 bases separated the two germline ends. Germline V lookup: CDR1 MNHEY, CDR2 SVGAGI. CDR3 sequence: CASSYQGPNQPQHF. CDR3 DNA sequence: TGTGCCAGCAGTTACCAGGGGCCGAATCAGCCCCAGCATTTT.

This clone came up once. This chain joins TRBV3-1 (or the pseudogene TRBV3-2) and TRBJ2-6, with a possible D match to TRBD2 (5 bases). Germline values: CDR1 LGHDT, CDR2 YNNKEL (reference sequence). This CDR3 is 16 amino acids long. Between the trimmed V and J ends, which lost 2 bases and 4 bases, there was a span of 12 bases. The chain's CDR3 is CASSQPSGTGANVLTF. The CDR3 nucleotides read TGTGCCAGCAGCCAACCGTCGGGAACCGGGGCCAACGTCCTGACTTTC.

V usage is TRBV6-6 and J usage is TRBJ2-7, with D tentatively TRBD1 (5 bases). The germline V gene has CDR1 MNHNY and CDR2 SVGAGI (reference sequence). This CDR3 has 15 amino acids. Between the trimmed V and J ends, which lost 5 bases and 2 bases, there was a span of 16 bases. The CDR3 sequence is CASSRLGAAAYEQYF. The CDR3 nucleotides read TGTGCCAGCAGTCGTCTAGGGGCCGCGGCCTACGAGCAGTACTTC.

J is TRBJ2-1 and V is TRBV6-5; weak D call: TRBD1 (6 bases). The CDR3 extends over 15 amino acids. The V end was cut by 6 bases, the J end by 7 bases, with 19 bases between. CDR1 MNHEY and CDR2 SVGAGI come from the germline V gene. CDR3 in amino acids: CASRTTGGALNEQFF. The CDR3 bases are TGTGCCAGCAGGACGACAGGAGGTGCCCTTAATGAGCAGTTCTTC.

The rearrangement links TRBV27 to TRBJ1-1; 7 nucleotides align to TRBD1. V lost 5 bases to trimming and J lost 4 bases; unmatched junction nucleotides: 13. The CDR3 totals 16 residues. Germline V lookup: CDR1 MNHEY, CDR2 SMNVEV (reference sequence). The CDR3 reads CASSPQTARGVTEAFF. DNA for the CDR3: TGTGCCAGCAGTCCCCAAACGGCCAGGGGGGTCACTGAAGCTTTCTTT.